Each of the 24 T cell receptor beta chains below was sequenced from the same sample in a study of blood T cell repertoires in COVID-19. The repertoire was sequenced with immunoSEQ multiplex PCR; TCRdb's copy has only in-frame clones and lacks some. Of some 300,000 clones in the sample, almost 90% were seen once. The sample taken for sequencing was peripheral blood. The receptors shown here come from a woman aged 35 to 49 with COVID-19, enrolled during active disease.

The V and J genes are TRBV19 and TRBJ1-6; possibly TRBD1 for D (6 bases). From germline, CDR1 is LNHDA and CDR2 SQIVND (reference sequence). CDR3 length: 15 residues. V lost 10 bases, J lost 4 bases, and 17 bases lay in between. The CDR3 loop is CATKDSGVYNSPLHF. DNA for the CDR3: TGTGCCACTAAGGACAGTGGGGTATATAATTCACCCCTCCACTTT.

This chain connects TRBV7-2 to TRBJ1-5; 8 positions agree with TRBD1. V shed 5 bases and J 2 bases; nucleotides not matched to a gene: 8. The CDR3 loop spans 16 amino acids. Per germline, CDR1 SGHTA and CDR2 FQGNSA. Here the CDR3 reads CASSASGTGGNQPQHF. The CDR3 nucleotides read TGTGCCAGCAGCGCCTCCGGGACAGGAGGCAATCAGCCCCAGCATTTT.

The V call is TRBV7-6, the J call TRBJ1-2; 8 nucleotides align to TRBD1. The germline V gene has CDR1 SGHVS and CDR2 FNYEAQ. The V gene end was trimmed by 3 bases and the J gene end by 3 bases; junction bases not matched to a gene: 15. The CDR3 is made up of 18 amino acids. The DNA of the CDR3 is TGTGCCAGCAGCTTTGCTTGGACAGGGCCAAGTTTTTACTATGGCTACACCTTC. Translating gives CASSFAWTGPSFYYGYTF.

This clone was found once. CDR3 bases: TGCAGCGTTGGACAGGGGCCTATGAACACTGAAGCTTTCTTT. Its protein product is CSVGQGPMNTEAFF. The chain is built from TRBV29-1 and TRBJ1-1; 8 nucleotides line up with TRBD1. The CDR3 spans 14 residues. V dropped 4 bases and J dropped 0; count of bases not matched to a gene: 4. Germline values: CDR1 SQVTM, CDR2 ANQGSEA.

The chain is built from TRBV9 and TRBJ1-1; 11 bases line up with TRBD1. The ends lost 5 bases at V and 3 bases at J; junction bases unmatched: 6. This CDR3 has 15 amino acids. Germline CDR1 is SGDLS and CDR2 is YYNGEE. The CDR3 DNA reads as TGTGCCAGCAGTCGGACAGGGGGCAAGGACACTGAAGCTTTCTTT. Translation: CASSRTGGKDTEAFF.

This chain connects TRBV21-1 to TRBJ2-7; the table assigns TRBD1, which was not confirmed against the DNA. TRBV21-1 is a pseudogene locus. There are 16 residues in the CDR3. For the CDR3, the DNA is TGTGCCAGACCCCGGGACAGGGATGAAAGGCCCTACGAGCAGTACTTC. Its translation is CARPRDRDERPYEQYF.

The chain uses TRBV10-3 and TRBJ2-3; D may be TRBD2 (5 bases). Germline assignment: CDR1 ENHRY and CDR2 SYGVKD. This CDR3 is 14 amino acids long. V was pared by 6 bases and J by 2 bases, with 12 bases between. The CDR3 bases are TGTGCCATCAGGGAGCCGGGGTCCACAGATACGCAGTATTTT. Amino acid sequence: CAIREPGSTDTQYF.

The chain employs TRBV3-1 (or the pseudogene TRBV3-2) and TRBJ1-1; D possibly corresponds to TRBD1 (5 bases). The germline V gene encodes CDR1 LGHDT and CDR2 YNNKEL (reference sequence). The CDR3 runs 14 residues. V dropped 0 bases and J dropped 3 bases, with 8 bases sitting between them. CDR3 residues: CASSQEGADTEAFF. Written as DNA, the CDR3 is TGTGCCAGCAGCCAAGAAGGGGCGGACACTGAAGCTTTCTTT.

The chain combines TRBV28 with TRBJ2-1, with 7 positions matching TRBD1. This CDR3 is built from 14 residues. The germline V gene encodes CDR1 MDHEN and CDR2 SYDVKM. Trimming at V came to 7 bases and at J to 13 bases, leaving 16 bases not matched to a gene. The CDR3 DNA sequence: TGTGCCAGCAACCTCTCCCCGACAGGGCGTAATCAGTTCTTC. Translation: CASNLSPTGRNQFF.

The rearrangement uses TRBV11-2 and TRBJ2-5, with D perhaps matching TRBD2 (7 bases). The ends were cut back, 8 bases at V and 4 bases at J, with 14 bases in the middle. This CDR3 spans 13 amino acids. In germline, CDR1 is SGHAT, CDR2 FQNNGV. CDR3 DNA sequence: TGTGCCAGCCGTGAGGGGGGGCGAGAGACCCAGTACTTC. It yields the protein CASREGGRETQYF.

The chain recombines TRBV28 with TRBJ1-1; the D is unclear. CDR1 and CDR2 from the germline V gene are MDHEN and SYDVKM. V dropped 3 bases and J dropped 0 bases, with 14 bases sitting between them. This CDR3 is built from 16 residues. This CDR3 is CASSLTGKGMNTEAFF. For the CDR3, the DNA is TGTGCCAGCAGTTTGACGGGGAAGGGAATGAACACTGAAGCTTTCTTT.

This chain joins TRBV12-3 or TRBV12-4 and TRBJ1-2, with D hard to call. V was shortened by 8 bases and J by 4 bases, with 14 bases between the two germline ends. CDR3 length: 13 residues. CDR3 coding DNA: TGTGCCAGCTGCGAGGGCAGACCCTATGGCTACACCTTC. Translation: CASCEGRPYGYTF.

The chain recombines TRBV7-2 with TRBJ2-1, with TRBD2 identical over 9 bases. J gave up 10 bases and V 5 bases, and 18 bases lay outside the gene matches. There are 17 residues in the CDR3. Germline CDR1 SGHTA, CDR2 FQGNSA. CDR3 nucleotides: TGTGCCAGCAGCACCCGATCTAGCGGGACCCCAGGCAGGGAGCAGTTCTTC. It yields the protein CASSTRSSGTPGREQFF.

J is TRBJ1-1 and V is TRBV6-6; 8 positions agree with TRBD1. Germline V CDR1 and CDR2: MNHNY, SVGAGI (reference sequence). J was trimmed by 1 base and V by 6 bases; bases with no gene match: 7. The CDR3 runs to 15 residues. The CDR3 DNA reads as TGTGCCAGCAGCAGATCCGGACAGGGGAACACTGAAGCTTTCTTT. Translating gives CASSRSGQGNTEAFF.

CDR3 in amino acids: CASSPETAGEQFF. CDR3 nucleotide sequence: TGCGCCAGCAGCCCCGAAACGGCAGGGGAGCAGTTCTTC. This rearrangement joins TRBV4-3 to TRBJ2-1; TRBD1 is a possible D gene (5 bases). The V end lost 4 bases, the J end lost 10 bases, and 14 bases lay between the germline ends. Germline values: CDR1 LGHNA, CDR2 YSLEER. The CDR3 is made up of 13 amino acids.

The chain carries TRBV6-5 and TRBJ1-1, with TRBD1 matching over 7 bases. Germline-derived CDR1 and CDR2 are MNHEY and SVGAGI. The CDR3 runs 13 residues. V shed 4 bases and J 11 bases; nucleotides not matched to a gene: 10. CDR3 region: CASSLRQGLKAFF. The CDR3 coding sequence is TGTGCCAGCAGTTTGCGACAGGGCTTAAAGGCTTTCTTT.

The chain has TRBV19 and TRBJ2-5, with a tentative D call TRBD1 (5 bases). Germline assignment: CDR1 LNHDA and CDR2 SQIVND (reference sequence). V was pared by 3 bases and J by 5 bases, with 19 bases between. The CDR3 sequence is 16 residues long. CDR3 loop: CASSIGRPGLGETQYF. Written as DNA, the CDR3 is TGTGCCAGTAGTATTGGGCGGCCAGGGTTAGGGGAGACCCAGTACTTC.

The CDR3, as DNA: TGTGCCAGCAGTTTAAGTCTGCTAGCGAAAGCGGCAGATACGCAGTATTTT. Protein sequence: CASSLSLLAKAADTQYF. The chain couples TRBV27 to TRBJ2-3; possibly TRBD2 for D (6 bases). This CDR3 spans 17 amino acids. Trimming shortened V by 2 bases and J by 4 bases, and 19 bases separated the two germline ends. Germline V gene data show CDR1 as MNHEY and CDR2 as SMNVEV (reference sequence).

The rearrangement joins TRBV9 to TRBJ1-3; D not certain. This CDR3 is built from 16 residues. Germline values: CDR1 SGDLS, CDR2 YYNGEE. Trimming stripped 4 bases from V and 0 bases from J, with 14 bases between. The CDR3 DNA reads TGTGCCAGCAGCCCACGACCTTGGAGCTCTGGAAACACCATATATTTT. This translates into CASSPRPWSSGNTIYF.

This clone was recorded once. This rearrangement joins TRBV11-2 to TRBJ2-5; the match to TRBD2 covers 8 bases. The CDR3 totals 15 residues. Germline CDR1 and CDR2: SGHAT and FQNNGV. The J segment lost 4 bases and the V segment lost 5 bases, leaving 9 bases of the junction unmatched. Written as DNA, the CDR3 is TGTGCCAGCAGCCAGGAACCCACTAGCGGAGAGACCCAGTACTTC. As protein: CASSQEPTSGETQYF.

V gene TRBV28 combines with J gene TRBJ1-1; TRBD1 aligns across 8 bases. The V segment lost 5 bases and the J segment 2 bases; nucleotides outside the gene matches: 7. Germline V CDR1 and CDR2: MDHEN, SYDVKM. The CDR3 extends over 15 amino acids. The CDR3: CASSRTGIGNTEAFF. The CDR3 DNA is TGTGCCAGCAGTCGGACAGGGATTGGAAACACTGAAGCTTTCTTT.

The CDR3 sequence: CASSLRRRQVNTEAFF. CDR3 coding DNA: TGTGCCAGCAGCCTGAGGCGCCGCCAAGTGAACACTGAAGCTTTCTTT. The chain recombines TRBV7-8 with TRBJ1-1; D is uncertain. The V and J ends lost 5 bases and 0 bases respectively, with 16 bases between them. Germline V lookup: CDR1 SGHVS, CDR2 FQNEAQ. The CDR3 has 16 amino acids.

The CDR3, as DNA: TGTGCCAGCAGTGAATCGGCTGGAAACACCATATATTTT. Amino acids: CASSESAGNTIYF. V and J are TRBV2 and TRBJ1-3; D uncertain. CDR1 is SNHLY and CDR2 is FYNNEI in the germline V gene. V lost 2 bases and J 2 bases, leaving 4 bases between the germline ends. This CDR3 has 13 residues.

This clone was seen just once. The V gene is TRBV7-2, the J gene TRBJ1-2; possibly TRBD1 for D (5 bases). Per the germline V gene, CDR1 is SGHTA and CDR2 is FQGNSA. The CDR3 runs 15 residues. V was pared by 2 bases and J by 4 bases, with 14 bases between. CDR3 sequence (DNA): TGTGCCAGCAGCTTACGGGGGGAGAAAGGCTATGGCTACACCTTC. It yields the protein CASSLRGEKGYGYTF.